These 23 T cell receptor beta chains were sequenced from one sample in a study of T cell responses to AZD1222 COVID-19 vaccine. The assay was immunoSEQ multiplex PCR, and TCRdb's table has in-frame clones only and misses some. Of tens of thousands of clones in the sample, approximately 90% were seen once. Sequencing was performed on peripheral blood, taken 28 days after the second dose of the MenACWY control vaccine. The receptor source for this set is an adult who received the MenACWY meningococcal vaccine as a control.

V and J are TRBV19 and TRBJ2-3; tentatively, D is TRBD1 or TRBD2 (5 bases each). The V gene's germline CDR1 is LNHDA and CDR2 SQIVND (reference sequence). The CDR3 loop spans 14 amino acids. Trimming took 5 bases from V and 8 from J, leaving 17 bases between them. CDR3 sequence (DNA): TGTGCCAGTAGTCCCGGGACCTCGATGGGTACGCAGTATTTT. This translates into CASSPGTSMGTQYF.

This chain uses TRBV6-2 or TRBV6-3 with TRBJ2-3, with 11 bases that match TRBD2. The J segment lost 6 bases and the V segment lost 6 bases, leaving 14 bases of the junction unmatched. The germline CDR1 and CDR2 sequences are MNHEY and SVGEGT. The CDR3 runs to 17 residues. The CDR3 loop is CASSPGTSGPRLDTQYF. DNA for the CDR3: TGTGCCAGCAGCCCAGGGACTAGCGGTCCTCGGCTGGATACGCAGTATTTT.

The chain has TRBV30 and TRBJ1-1; 8 nucleotides match TRBD1. V dropped 2 bases and J dropped 4; count of bases not matched to a gene: 6. The CDR3 has 14 residues. Germline CDR1 is GTSNPN and CDR2 is SVGIG (reference sequence). CDR3 in amino acids: CAWSRRGLGTEAFF. The DNA for the CDR3 is TGTGCCTGGAGTCGCAGGGGGCTTGGCACTGAAGCTTTCTTT.

The rearrangement links TRBV7-2 to TRBJ1-6; no reliable D call. CDR1 and CDR2 from the germline V gene are SGHTA and FQGNSA. The CDR3 is 12 amino acids. Trimming took off 2 bases at V and 5 bases at J, with 1 base between the two ends. CDR3 in DNA: TGTGCCAGCAGCTTAAATAATTCACCCCTCCACTTT. Translating gives CASSLNNSPLHF.

The chain is built from TRBV14 and TRBJ2-7; TRBD2 agrees at 7 bases. V gave up 4 bases and J gave up 4 bases; unmatched junction bases: 7. The CDR3 has 14 residues. Per the germline V gene, CDR1 is SGHDN and CDR2 is FVKESK. The CDR3 DNA reads as TGTGCCAGCAGCCTGCGGGAGATACGGTACGAGCAGTACTTC. It codes for CASSLREIRYEQYF.

The chain joins TRBV5-1 to TRBJ2-3; a possible D gene is TRBD1 (5 bases). Trimming took off 3 bases at V and 1 base at J, with 6 bases between the two ends. The CDR3 extends over 13 amino acids. Looked up from germline, CDR1 is SGHRS and CDR2 is YFSETQ. CDR3 in DNA: TGCGCCAGCAGCTCCAGGGGCACAGATACGCAGTATTTT. It specifies CASSSRGTDTQYF. Complete variable domain (other parts from reference TRBV5-1 and TRBJ2-3): KAGVTQTPRYLIKTRGQQVTLSCSPISGHRSVSWYQQTPGQGLQFLFEYFSETQRNKGNFPGRFSGRQFSNSRSEMNVSTLELGDSALYLCASSSRGTDTQYFGPGTRLTVL.

The rearrangement links TRBV29-1 to TRBJ1-3, with a weak D call TRBD1 (5 bases). Germline-derived CDR1 and CDR2 are SQVTM and ANQGSEA. CDR3 length: 13 amino acids. In nucleotides, the CDR3 is TGCAGTGCCTACCTCGACAGTCGTGACACCATATATTTT. This gives the protein CSAYLDSRDTIYF.

The chain joins TRBV5-1 to TRBJ2-2; maybe TRBD2 (6 bases). Germline V gene sequence: CDR1 SGHRS, CDR2 YFSETQ. This CDR3 contains 16 residues. Trimming cost V 4 bases and J 6 bases, with 19 bases left between them. CDR3 coding DNA: TGCGCCAGCAGCCAGGGACTCCCCGACGTGGCCGGGGAGCTGTTTTTT. Translated: CASSQGLPDVAGELFF.

The rearrangement links TRBV5-3 to TRBJ2-2, with D possibly TRBD1 on 6 matching bases. TRBV5-3 is given ORF status, its function remaining uncertain. Between the trimmed V and J ends, which lost 5 bases and 6 bases, there was a span of 17 bases. The CDR3 sequence is 15 residues long. The CDR3 DNA sequence: TGTGCCAGAAGTATTCCGGGACAAACCCCCGGGGAGCTGTTTTTT. Translating gives CARSIPGQTPGELFF.

The chain is built from TRBV18 and TRBJ1-2, with 9 bases that match TRBD1. The CDR3 loop spans 16 amino acids. The ends lost 2 bases at V and 3 bases at J; junction bases unmatched: 7. Germline loops: CDR1 KGHSH, CDR2 LQKENI. CDR3 sequence: CASSPGGTGFDYGYTF. The CDR3 DNA is TGTGCCAGCTCACCAGGGGGGACAGGGTTCGACTATGGCTACACCTTC.

The rearrangement links TRBV5-4 to TRBJ1-1, with a possible D match to TRBD1 (6 bases). The germline V gene encodes CDR1 SGHNT and CDR2 YYREEE (reference sequence). Trimming shortened V by 6 bases and J by 4 bases, and 19 bases separated the two germline ends. This CDR3 is 15 amino acids long. The CDR3, as DNA: TGTGCCAGCACCGACCGGGGGGGGCTCGGCACTGAAGCTTTCTTT. It yields the protein CASTDRGGLGTEAFF.

This chain uses TRBV5-1 with TRBJ2-7; 10 bases map to TRBD1. There are 14 residues in the CDR3. V was clipped by 4 bases and J by 6 bases; unmatched bases: 7. Germline CDR1 and CDR2: SGHRS and YFSETQ. The CDR3 loop is CASSLGQGSSEQYF. The CDR3 nucleotides read TGCGCCAGCAGCCTGGGACAGGGGTCGAGCGAGCAGTACTTC.

The chain employs TRBV7-2 and TRBJ1-2, with D possibly being TRBD1 (5 bases). CDR1 and CDR2 from the germline V gene are SGHTA and FQGNSA. Trimming stripped 0 bases from V and 4 bases from J, with 9 bases between. The CDR3 runs 14 residues. This CDR3 is CASSLAGRTYGYTF. CDR3 DNA sequence: TGTGCCAGCAGCTTAGCGGGACGGACCTATGGCTACACCTTC.

Here the CDR3 reads CASSRDRGQYEQYF. In DNA form, the CDR3 reads TGTGCCAGCAGCCGGGACAGGGGGCAGTACGAGCAGTACTTC. The chain uses TRBV13 and TRBJ2-7; TRBD1 matches 12 bases. J was trimmed by 4 bases and V by 5 bases; bases with no gene match: 3. The germline gives CDR1 PRHDT, CDR2 FYEKMQ (reference sequence). The CDR3 is made up of 14 amino acids. The variable domain in full, completed from reference TRBV13 and TRBJ2-7, reads AAGVIQSPRHLIKEKRETATLKCYPIPRHDTVYWYQQGPGQDPQFLISFYEKMQSDKGSIPDRFSAQQFSDYHSELNMSSLELGDSALYFCASSRDRGQYEQYFGPGTRLTVT.

The gene calls are TRBV7-2 and TRBJ2-1; TRBD2 might be the D (6 bases). Germline V CDR1 and CDR2: SGHTA, FQGNSA. The CDR3 extends over 13 amino acids. Deletions cut 2 bases from V and 9 bases from J, with 11 bases between. This chain's CDR3 is CASSLPGVSEQFF. The CDR3 DNA is TGTGCCAGCAGCTTACCGGGGGTCTCTGAGCAGTTCTTC.

This chain uses TRBV9 with TRBJ1-2; 7 positions agree with TRBD1. CDR3 size: 13 residues. The junction had 8 bases not matched to a gene; V was cut back by 4 bases and J by 8 bases. Germline values: CDR1 SGDLS, CDR2 YYNGEE. CDR3 DNA sequence: TGTGCCAGCAGCATCCACGCAGGGGGAGGCTACACCTTC. Translated: CASSIHAGGGYTF. Full variable domain (remainder filled in from reference TRBV9 and TRBJ1-2): DSGVTQTPKHLITATGQRVTLRCSPRSGDLSVYWYQQSLDQGLQFLIQYYNGEERAKGNILERFSAQQFPDLHSELNLSSLELGDSALYFCASSIHAGGGYTFGSGTRLTVV.

The DNA for the CDR3 is TGTGCCAGTAGTATCCCAGCGGGGAACACTGAAGCTTTCTTT. This sequence encodes CASSIPAGNTEAFF. The chain has TRBV19 and TRBJ1-1; D remains ambiguous. CDR3 length: 14 residues. V was clipped by 3 bases and J by 1 base, with 9 bases between them. CDR1 and CDR2 (germline): LNHDA, SQIVND (reference sequence).

The V and J genes are TRBV19 and TRBJ1-1; D possibly corresponds to TRBD1 (5 bases). Trimming pared 8 bases from V and 7 bases from J, leaving 17 bases between. Germline-derived CDR1 and CDR2 are LNHDA and SQIVND (reference sequence). The CDR3 has 13 residues. The CDR3 loop is CASLERDGGEAFF. CDR3 in DNA: TGTGCCAGTCTCGAACGGGACGGCGGTGAAGCTTTCTTT.

This clone was recorded a few times. The chain carries TRBV9 and TRBJ2-7, with 9 bases matching TRBD1. The V gene end was trimmed by 7 bases and the J gene end by 6 bases; junction bases not matched to a gene: 5. This CDR3 spans 12 amino acids. Per the germline V gene, CDR1 is SGDLS and CDR2 is YYNGEE. As DNA, the CDR3 is TGTGCCAGCGCCCGACAGGGGGGCGAGCAGTACTTC. It is translated as CASARQGGEQYF.

The chain combines TRBV5-1 with TRBJ2-7; D is uncertain. The CDR3 spans 14 residues. Trimming removed 0 bases at V and 3 bases at J, with 10 bases between. Germline-derived CDR1 and CDR2 are SGHRS and YFSETQ. In DNA, the CDR3 is TGCGCCAGCAGCTTGGGGGTGAGTGACTACGAGCAGTACTTC. This translates into CASSLGVSDYEQYF.

The J gene is TRBJ1-5, the V gene TRBV7-9; 10 bases are a match to TRBD1. Germline values: CDR1 SEHNR, CDR2 FQNEAQ (reference sequence). The trim removed 5 bases at V and 5 bases at J, leaving 9 bases unmatched. The CDR3 extends over 16 amino acids. The CDR3 sequence is CASSHWDRGRYQPQHF. The CDR3 nucleotides are TGTGCCAGCAGCCACTGGGACAGGGGCCGATATCAGCCCCAGCATTTT.

The V and J genes are TRBV6-5 and TRBJ1-2, with D possibly being TRBD1 (5 bases). CDR1 MNHEY and CDR2 SVGAGI come from the germline V gene. The ends were cut back, 6 bases at V and 8 bases at J, with 16 bases in the middle. The CDR3 is 13 amino acids. In DNA, the CDR3 is TGTGCCAGCAGCCGCTCGGGGACTCTCGGCTACACCTTC. This encodes CASSRSGTLGYTF.

The chain uses TRBV3-1 (or the pseudogene TRBV3-2) and TRBJ2-7; either TRBD1 or TRBD2 may supply D (5 bases each). Germline values: CDR1 LGHDT, CDR2 YNNKEL (reference sequence). Trimming shortened V by 1 base and J by 1 base, and 17 bases separated the two germline ends. CDR3 size: 17 residues. The CDR3 region has the DNA TGTGCCAGCAGCCAAGGCTCCGGGACGTGGAGGTCCTACGAGCAGTACTTC. This encodes CASSQGSGTWRSYEQYF.